These 31 T cell receptor beta chains came from one sample sequenced in a study of cytomegalovirus exposure and HLA in healthy donors (dated by TCRdb to 2017 to 2019). Library preparation was by the immunoSEQ multiplex PCR assay. For the multiplex PCR, a mixture combining 60 forward primers for TCR Vbeta segments and 13 reverse primers for TCR Jbeta segments was used. Here the immuneACCESS table is served through TCRdb, limited to in-frame sequences with V and J called. Missing clones are a known gap in these copies; in checked studies unresolved V genes cover under half, and the rest lacks a known reason. This sample is represented by around 130,000 clones; 80% to 90% of them were singletons. The biggest ten clones account for about 1.7% of the sample. The sample comprised PBMCs. Receptor source: a middle-aged man in good health and CMV-seronegative.

A note on this clone: Other nucleotide sequences in the sample specify the same CDR3. The V call is TRBV19, the J call TRBJ1-5; D unclear. V was trimmed by 5 bases and J by 6 bases, leaving 8 bases between them. The CDR3 loop spans 12 amino acids. Germline-derived CDR1 and CDR2 are LNHDA and SQIVND (reference sequence). CDR3 in DNA: TGTGCCAGTAGTGTTGGTAGTCAGCCCCAGCATTTT. Its translation: CASSVGSQPQHF.

The chain recombines TRBV6-4 with TRBJ2-6, with D hard to call. V was shortened by 0 bases and J by 1 base, with 4 bases between the two germline ends. CDR1 and CDR2 from the germline V gene are MRHNA and SNTAGT. This CDR3 is 15 amino acids long. CDR3 sequence (DNA): TGTGCCAGCAGTGACTCTCAATCTGGGGCCAACGTCCTGACTTTC. Its protein is CASSDSQSGANVLTF.

This chain uses TRBV9 with TRBJ2-5; 8 positions agree with TRBD2. CDR1 is SGDLS and CDR2 is YYNGEE in the germline V gene. With V trimmed by 5 bases and J by 0 bases, 3 bases remained unmatched. This CDR3 contains 14 residues. The CDR3 region is CASSWTSNQETQYF. The CDR3 DNA is TGTGCCAGCAGTTGGACTAGCAACCAAGAGACCCAGTACTTC.

V gene TRBV6-5 combines with J gene TRBJ1-1; 7 nucleotides align to TRBD1. Unmatched junction bases numbered 6, after V lost 6 bases and J lost 2 bases. The V gene's germline CDR1 is MNHEY and CDR2 SVGAGI. The CDR3 sequence is 14 residues long. The CDR3 sequence is CASSRDSTNTEAFF. DNA of the CDR3: TGTGCCAGCAGCCGGGACAGCACTAACACTGAAGCTTTCTTT.

The chain combines TRBV27 with TRBJ2-1; D might be TRBD2 (6 bases). Germline V CDR1 and CDR2: MNHEY, SMNVEV (reference sequence). Trimming took 4 bases from V and 4 from J, leaving 20 bases between them. CDR3 length: 17 amino acids. Written as DNA, the CDR3 is TGTGCCAGCAGTTCTTACCCGGGGCGGGACCCTTACAATGAGCAGTTCTTC. This codes for CASSSYPGRDPYNEQFF.

The genes are TRBV15 and TRBJ2-7, with 7 bases identical to TRBD1. This CDR3 has 14 amino acids. V trimming: 0 bases; J trimming: 4 bases; junction bases outside the gene matches: 3. Germline CDR1 is LNHNV and CDR2 is YYDKDF (reference sequence). The DNA of the CDR3 is TGTGCCACCAGCAGAGAAGGGGGCGGATACGAGCAGTACTTC. Protein: CATSREGGGYEQYF.

The chain joins TRBV5-4 to TRBJ2-3; 11 bases fit TRBD1. CDR1 is SGHNT and CDR2 is YYREEE in the germline V gene (reference sequence). V lost 4 bases and J lost 4; bases outside the gene matches: 5. The CDR3 is 15 residues long. CDR3 in amino acids: CASSTGQGVADTQYF. The CDR3 nucleotides are TGTGCCAGCAGCACGGGACAGGGGGTGGCAGATACGCAGTATTTT.

The count of this clone is one. The V and J genes are TRBV9 and TRBJ1-1, with D unresolved. V was cut by 0 bases and J by 4 bases, with 13 bases left in between. The CDR3 extends over 15 amino acids. CDR1 and CDR2 from the germline V gene are SGDLS and YYNGEE. The CDR3 nucleotides read TGTGCCAGCAGCGTAGATCCGGGATTGGGCACTGAAGCTTTCTTT. It encodes CASSVDPGLGTEAFF. The entire variable domain, with the rest obtained from reference TRBV9 and TRBJ1-1, is as follows: DSGVTQTPKHLITATGQRVTLRCSPRSGDLSVYWYQQSLDQGLQFLIQYYNGEERAKGNILERFSAQQFPDLHSELNLSSLELGDSALYFCASSVDPGLGTEAFFGQGTRLTVV.

V usage is TRBV7-8 and J usage is TRBJ1-6; TRBD1 is a possible D gene (6 bases). Germline CDR1 and CDR2: SGHVS and FQNEAQ. The V end lost 0 bases, the J end lost 6 bases, and 15 bases lay between the germline ends. This CDR3 has 17 residues. The CDR3 spells CASSLAIGTTINSPLHF. DNA for the CDR3: TGTGCCAGCAGCTTAGCGATAGGGACAACTATTAATTCACCCCTCCACTTT.

The chain carries TRBV7-9 and TRBJ1-1; 7 bases agree with TRBD1. The CDR3 sequence is 14 residues long. Germline assignment: CDR1 SEHNR and CDR2 FQNEAQ (reference sequence). Trimming took 1 base from V and 5 from J; bases not matched to a gene: 4. The CDR3 DNA follows: TGTGCCAGCAGCTTAGTTCAGGGGGGAACTGAAGCTTTCTTT. It is translated as CASSLVQGGTEAFF. Full variable domain (rest looked up from reference TRBV7-9 and TRBJ1-1): DTGVSQNPRHKITKRGQNVTFRCDPISEHNRLYWYRQTLGQGPEFLTYFQNEAQLEKSRLLSDRFSAERPKGSFSTLEIQRTEQGDSAMYLCASSLVQGGTEAFFGQGTRLTVV.

The chain joins TRBV19 to TRBJ1-5, with D perhaps matching TRBD1 (6 bases). The CDR3 consists of 16 residues. Germline loops: CDR1 LNHDA, CDR2 SQIVND (reference sequence). The V end lost 7 bases, the J end lost 4 bases, and 20 bases lay between the germline ends. This CDR3 reads CASIASGALRNQPQHF. The CDR3 nucleotides read TGTGCCAGTATAGCGTCAGGGGCGCTCAGGAATCAGCCCCAGCATTTT. Complete variable domain (other parts from reference TRBV19 and TRBJ1-5): DGGITQSPKYLFRKEGQNVTLSCEQNLNHDAMYWYRQDPGQGLRLIYYSQIVNDFQKGDIAEGYSVSREKKESFPLTVTSAQKNPTAFYLCASIASGALRNQPQHFGDGTRLSIL.

The V call is TRBV6-6, the J call TRBJ2-1; 7 bases fit TRBD2. CDR1 and CDR2 (germline): MNHNY, SVGAGI (reference sequence). Losses at the gene ends were 6 bases for V and 8 bases for J; bases not matched to a gene: 13. The CDR3 has 15 amino acids. The CDR3 region has the DNA TGTGCCAGCAGGGGGGAGGGGCTCCAGGGCCATGAGCAGTTCTTC. It encodes CASRGEGLQGHEQFF.

This chain uses TRBV2 with TRBJ1-4; D gene unclear. V lost 6 bases, J lost 6 bases, and 14 bases lay in between. From germline, CDR1 is SNHLY and CDR2 FYNNEI. The CDR3 has 14 amino acids. The CDR3 here is CASRMDEGDEKLFF. The CDR3 DNA is TGTGCCAGCAGGATGGACGAGGGCGATGAAAAACTGTTTTTT.

The V gene is TRBV5-1, the J gene TRBJ2-5, with D tentatively TRBD1 (6 bases). The CDR3 covers 15 residues. Germline V CDR1 and CDR2: SGHRS, YFSETQ. V was trimmed by 4 bases and J by 4 bases, leaving 17 bases between them. CDR3 in amino acids: CASSVIPTGLETQYF. DNA of the CDR3: TGCGCCAGCAGCGTAATACCAACAGGGCTAGAGACCCAGTACTTC.

This clone was observed a handful of times. The rearrangement joins TRBV18 to TRBJ1-1, with D maybe TRBD1 (6 bases). The ends were cut back, 3 bases at V and 6 bases at J, with 8 bases in the middle. The CDR3 runs to 12 residues. Germline V lookup: CDR1 KGHSH, CDR2 LQKENI. CDR3 coding DNA: TGTGCCAGCTCACCCGACAGGTCTGAAGCTTTCTTT. Its protein product is CASSPDRSEAFF. Filled out from reference TRBV18 and TRBJ1-1, the complete variable domain reads NAGVMQNPRHLVRRRGQEARLRCSPMKGHSHVYWYRQLPEEGLKFMVYLQKENIIDESGMPKERFSAEFPKEGPSILRIQQVVRGDSAAYFCASSPDRSEAFFGQGTRLTVV.

The chain couples TRBV27 to TRBJ1-1; 9 bases fit TRBD1. CDR3 length: 14 amino acids. Germline loops: CDR1 MNHEY, CDR2 SMNVEV (reference sequence). Unmatched junction bases numbered 4, after V lost 7 bases and J lost 1 base. The CDR3 is CASTPGQGNTEAFF. The CDR3 bases are TGTGCCAGCACCCCGGGACAGGGGAACACTGAAGCTTTCTTT.

The chain uses TRBV5-1 and TRBJ1-1, with D perhaps TRBD1 (5 bases). The germline CDR1 and CDR2 sequences are SGHRS and YFSETQ. V was cut by 3 bases and J by 3 bases, with 21 bases left in between. This CDR3 region has 17 residues. The CDR3 DNA reads as TGCGCCAGCAGCTGGAAGACCCGTCCCGGGGGGGACACTGAAGCTTTCTTT. Protein: CASSWKTRPGGDTEAFF.

V is TRBV29-1 and J is TRBJ2-2; a weak D match, TRBD1 (6 bases). V was pared by 7 bases and J by 1 base, with 10 bases between. CDR3 size: 13 residues. Per germline, CDR1 SQVTM and CDR2 ANQGSEA. The CDR3 protein is CSAGQRNTGELFF. CDR3 sequence (DNA): TGCAGCGCCGGACAGAGGAACACCGGGGAGCTGTTTTTT.

The rearrangement links TRBV4-2 to TRBJ2-2, with 10 bases matching TRBD1. V was pared by 8 bases and J by 6 bases, with 15 bases of the junction left unmatched. This CDR3 comprises 17 residues. The germline gives CDR1 LGHNA, CDR2 YNFKEQ. The CDR3 region has the DNA TGTGCCAGCCGCTACCGGGACAGGGGTGAAAGTGCCGGGGAGCTGTTTTTT. As protein: CASRYRDRGESAGELFF.

The chain uses TRBV7-8 and TRBJ1-2, with a possible D match to TRBD1 (6 bases). The CDR3 has 14 amino acids. V lost 2 bases and J 7 bases, leaving 14 bases between the germline ends. Germline V gene sequence: CDR1 SGHVS, CDR2 FQNEAQ. The CDR3 DNA follows: TGTGCCAGCAGCTTAAACAGGGAAGCGCTTGGCTACACCTTC. This codes for CASSLNREALGYTF.

The CDR3 loop reads CASSVTLGRGNEQFF. In DNA form, the CDR3 reads TGTGCCAGCAGCGTAACACTCGGACGGGGGAATGAGCAGTTCTTC. The chain employs TRBV9 and TRBJ2-1; the D gene is possibly TRBD2 (6 bases). The V gene lost 1 base and the J gene lost 7 bases, with 15 bases spanning the gap. Germline values: CDR1 SGDLS, CDR2 YYNGEE. This CDR3 region has 15 residues. Full variable domain (missing parts from reference TRBV9 and TRBJ2-1): DSGVTQTPKHLITATGQRVTLRCSPRSGDLSVYWYQQSLDQGLQFLIQYYNGEERAKGNILERFSAQQFPDLHSELNLSSLELGDSALYFCASSVTLGRGNEQFFGPGTRLTVL.

This clone was picked up one time. The chain employs TRBV4-2 and TRBJ2-1; no definite D call. Trimming stripped 0 bases from V and 6 bases from J, with 12 bases between. CDR1 is LGHNA, CDR2 YNFKEQ, per germline. The length of the CDR3 is 15 residues. CDR3: CASSQDGQDFNEQFF. As DNA, the CDR3 is TGTGCCAGCAGCCAAGACGGCCAGGATTTCAATGAGCAGTTCTTC.

The table lists this clone with a count of one. CDR3 sequence: CASSYRQGRNEQYF. CDR3 nucleotide sequence: TGTGCCAGCAGCTACAGACAGGGTCGCAACGAGCAGTACTTC. The chain combines TRBV7-2 with TRBJ2-7; 7 nucleotides match TRBD1. Unmatched junction bases numbered 8, after V lost 4 bases and J lost 5 bases. The germline V gene has CDR1 SGHTA and CDR2 FQGNSA. The CDR3 is made up of 14 amino acids.

This rearrangement joins TRBV7-6 to TRBJ1-4, with a weak D call TRBD1 (5 bases). The CDR3 spans 13 residues. Germline values: CDR1 SGHVS, CDR2 FNYEAQ. V dropped 2 bases and J dropped 7 bases, with 8 bases sitting between them. The CDR3 DNA is TGTGCCAGCAGCTTAAGGGGTGGTGAAAAACTGTTTTTT. It translates to CASSLRGGEKLFF. The variable domain in full, completed from reference TRBV7-6 and TRBJ1-4, reads GAGVSQSPRYKVTKRGQDVALRCDPISGHVSLYWYRQALGQGPEFLTYFNYEAQQDKSGLPNDRFSAERPEGSISTLTIQRTEQRDSAMYRCASSLRGGEKLFFGSGTQLSVL.

This clone appeared a single time. V and J are TRBV19 and TRBJ1-1; D unresolved. Germline V gives CDR1 LNHDA, CDR2 SQIVND (reference sequence). Trimming took 7 bases from V and 4 from J, leaving 22 bases between them. The CDR3 is 16 amino acids. CDR3 nucleotide sequence: TGTGCCAGTACCCCAGGCCTGGGGAGGTCCGCCACTGAAGCTTTCTTT. This encodes CASTPGLGRSATEAFF.

J is TRBJ1-2 and V is TRBV30; D may be TRBD1 (6 bases). Germline CDR1 GTSNPN, CDR2 SVGIG (reference sequence). This CDR3 has 13 amino acids. V shed 0 bases and J shed 6 bases, with 11 bases lying between them. In DNA, the CDR3 is TGTGCCTGGAGTGTATACGCAGGGGATGGCTACACCTTC. It codes for CAWSVYAGDGYTF.

This clone was recorded a few times. The chain employs TRBV9 and TRBJ2-7, with D tentatively TRBD1 (5 bases). Looked up from germline, CDR1 is SGDLS and CDR2 is YYNGEE. Trimming shortened V by 0 bases and J by 2 bases, and 9 bases separated the two germline ends. The CDR3 consists of 14 residues. The CDR3 DNA follows: TGTGCCAGCAGCGTAGGGGGCAGCCCCTACGAGCAGTACTTC. Translated: CASSVGGSPYEQYF. Full variable domain (missing parts from reference TRBV9 and TRBJ2-7): DSGVTQTPKHLITATGQRVTLRCSPRSGDLSVYWYQQSLDQGLQFLIQYYNGEERAKGNILERFSAQQFPDLHSELNLSSLELGDSALYFCASSVGGSPYEQYFGPGTRLTVT.

The chain is built from TRBV7-8 and TRBJ1-2; D possibly corresponds to TRBD1 (5 bases). Germline V gene lookup returns CDR1 SGHVS and CDR2 FQNEAQ. The CDR3 totals 16 residues. Trimming removed 5 bases at V and 0 bases at J, with 16 bases between. The CDR3 is CASSPPLGHANYGYTF. In nucleotides, the CDR3 is TGTGCCAGCAGCCCCCCCCTCGGACACGCTAACTATGGCTACACCTTC. The full variable domain, rest sourced from reference TRBV7-8 and TRBJ1-2, is GAGVSQSPRYKVAKRGQDVALRCDPISGHVSLFWYQQALGQGPEFLTYFQNEAQLDKSGLPSDRFFAERPEGSVSTLKIQRTQQEDSAVYLCASSPPLGHANYGYTFGSGTRLTVV.

The chain couples TRBV7-2 to TRBJ1-1; perhaps TRBD1 as D (6 bases). The CDR3 has 14 amino acids. Germline V lookup: CDR1 SGHTA, CDR2 FQGNSA. Trimming removed 3 bases from V and 3 bases from J, with 11 bases in between. CDR3 sequence: CASSFFSGDTEAFF. In nucleotides, the CDR3 is TGTGCCAGCAGCTTTTTTTCAGGGGACACTGAAGCTTTCTTT.

The chain uses TRBV30 and TRBJ1-2, with D unresolved. The CDR3 has 12 residues. Germline CDR1 reads GTSNPN; CDR2 reads SVGIG (reference sequence). The germline V and J ends were trimmed by 2 bases and 9 bases, with 13 bases remaining between them. The CDR3 sequence is CAWSLGRESYTF. The CDR3 nucleotides are TGTGCCTGGAGTTTGGGGAGGGAAAGCTACACCTTC.

J is TRBJ2-1 and V is TRBV9; possible D gene TRBD2, 6 bases. Trimming stripped 4 bases from V and 6 bases from J, with 20 bases between. This CDR3 contains 16 residues. Germline-derived CDR1 and CDR2 are SGDLS and YYNGEE. The CDR3 reads CASSPTHVGGTNEQFF. As DNA, the CDR3 is TGTGCCAGCAGCCCAACTCACGTGGGCGGGACCAATGAGCAGTTCTTC.